One sample yielded the 20 T cell receptor beta chains listed below, sequenced in a study of OX40 agonist ivuxolimab in advanced cancers. The protocol was immunoSEQ multiplex PCR, while the TCRdb copy is restricted to in-frame clones and leaves out a portion. The sample holds 75,000 to 100,000 clones, roughly 88% seen once. The sequencing used CD4+ or CD8+ T cells sorted from blood, collected in a trial of the OX40 agonist ivuxolimab. These receptors came from an adult with an advanced solid tumor such as melanoma, head and neck, liver or kidney cancer.

V and J are TRBV28 and TRBJ1-6; D not resolved. V shed 10 bases and J shed 10 bases, with 14 bases lying between them. The CDR3 totals 12 residues. CDR1 MDHEN and CDR2 SYDVKM come from the germline V gene. For the CDR3, the DNA is TGTGCCACCAGGACGATAGGGTCACCCCTCCACTTT. Amino acids: CATRTIGSPLHF.

The chain has TRBV20-1 and TRBJ1-2; D remains ambiguous. The CDR3 is 10 residues long. Germline CDR1 reads DFQATT; CDR2 reads SNEGSKA (reference sequence). V was cut by 7 bases and J by 5 bases, with 8 bases left in between. DNA for the CDR3: TGCAGTGTGAAAGCGTATGGCTACACCTTC. This translates into CSVKAYGYTF.

The chain links TRBV28 to TRBJ1-6; 7 bases map to TRBD1. CDR3 size: 15 residues. Germline CDR1 MDHEN, CDR2 SYDVKM. The V segment lost 5 bases and the J segment 8 bases; nucleotides outside the gene matches: 9. In DNA, the CDR3 is TGTGCCAGCAGTCCCTCGACAGGGATGTATTCACCCCTCCACTTT. Translating it yields CASSPSTGMYSPLHF.

The rearrangement joins TRBV28 to TRBJ1-2; 7 positions match TRBD1. This CDR3 has 14 residues. J was trimmed by 4 bases and V by 1 base; bases with no gene match: 3. Germline V gene sequence: CDR1 MDHEN, CDR2 SYDVKM. Written as DNA, the CDR3 is TGTGCCAGCAGTTTATCAGGGGGTTCCTATGGCTACACCTTC. Translated, it gives CASSLSGGSYGYTF.

The chain combines TRBV4-2 with TRBJ2-7; 13 positions agree with TRBD2. Germline values: CDR1 LGHNA, CDR2 YNFKEQ. The ends lost 1 base at V and 2 bases at J; junction bases unmatched: 2. CDR3 size: 16 residues. CDR3 in amino acids: CASSQAGTSGTYEQYF. The CDR3, as DNA: TGTGCCAGCAGCCAAGCTGGGACTAGCGGGACCTACGAGCAGTACTTC.

Regarding this clone: Other DNA sequences in this sample translate to the same CDR3. The rearrangement uses TRBV7-6 and TRBJ1-1; D not certain. The CDR3 runs to 13 residues. The germline gives CDR1 SGHVS, CDR2 FNYEAQ. V was clipped by 0 bases and J by 2 bases, with 4 bases between them. In DNA form, the CDR3 reads TGTGCCAGCAGCTTAGCAGGAAACACTGAAGCTTTCTTT. Its translation: CASSLAGNTEAFF.

This chain connects TRBV4-1 to TRBJ2-2; perhaps TRBD2 as D (5 bases). The CDR3 is 15 residues long. Germline CDR1 MGHRA, CDR2 YSYEKL. Trimming pared 3 bases from V and 7 bases from J, leaving 15 bases between. CDR3 in amino acids: CASSQNPLALGELFF. The CDR3 DNA reads TGCGCCAGCAGCCAGAATCCCTTAGCGCTCGGGGAGCTGTTTTTT.

The chain combines TRBV5-1 with TRBJ2-3; D is ambiguous. V lost 0 bases and J lost 2, with 4 bases in between. Per germline, CDR1 SGHRS and CDR2 YFSETQ. The CDR3 has 13 amino acids. CDR3 in amino acids: CASSLGNTDTQYF. The CDR3 coding sequence is TGCGCCAGCAGCTTGGGCAACACAGATACGCAGTATTTT. Full variable domain (remainder filled in from reference TRBV5-1 and TRBJ2-3): KAGVTQTPRYLIKTRGQQVTLSCSPISGHRSVSWYQQTPGQGLQFLFEYFSETQRNKGNFPGRFSGRQFSNSRSEMNVSTLELGDSALYLCASSLGNTDTQYFGPGTRLTVL.

The chain combines TRBV6-1 with TRBJ2-7; 10 positions agree with TRBD2. The CDR3 runs 19 residues. Per germline, CDR1 MNHNS and CDR2 SASEGT. After removal of 4 bases from V and 2 bases from J, the junction contained 17 bases not matched to a gene. The DNA for the CDR3 is TGTGCCAGCAGTGCTCGACTAGCTCCCCTAGCGGGGGCAACCTACGAGCAGTACTTC. Translating gives CASSARLAPLAGATYEQYF.

This rearrangement joins TRBV2 to TRBJ1-4; no clear D. Germline lookup yields CDR1 SNHLY and CDR2 FYNNEI. V shed 0 bases and J shed 0 bases, with 17 bases lying between them. The CDR3 is made up of 19 amino acids. The CDR3 DNA follows: TGTGCCAGCAGTGAAGCAGGTCCAGGCCGGGGAACAACTAATGAAAAACTGTTTTTT. Protein product: CASSEAGPGRGTTNEKLFF.

The rearrangement links TRBV4-1 to TRBJ1-2, with a possible D match to TRBD1 (6 bases). CDR3 length: 17 amino acids. Germline V CDR1 and CDR2: MGHRA, YSYEKL. Trimming pared 1 base from V and 4 bases from J, leaving 19 bases between. In nucleotides, the CDR3 is TGCGCCAGCAGCCAAGTTTGGTCCCTAAGGGGGTCCTATGGCTACACCTTC. As protein: CASSQVWSLRGSYGYTF.

The chain couples TRBV7-9 to TRBJ2-3; 12 positions agree with TRBD2. This CDR3 is built from 14 residues. Germline V gene lookup returns CDR1 SEHNR and CDR2 FQNEAQ (reference sequence). CDR3 nucleotides: TGTGCTGAAAGACTAGCGGGAGGCACAGATACGCAGTATTTT. Its protein is CAERLAGGTDTQYF.

The chain couples TRBV27 to TRBJ1-1; a possible D gene is TRBD1 (6 bases). This CDR3 region has 17 residues. V dropped 4 bases and J dropped 0 bases, with 18 bases sitting between them. The V gene's germline CDR1 is MNHEY and CDR2 SMNVEV (reference sequence). CDR3 loop: CASSSRSTGVMNTEAFF. CDR3 bases: TGTGCCAGCAGTTCTCGATCGACAGGAGTAATGAACACTGAAGCTTTCTTT.

The J gene is TRBJ2-1, the V gene TRBV19, with 9 bases aligning to TRBD2. The CDR3 has 16 amino acids. V trimming: 4 bases; J trimming: 3 bases; junction bases outside the gene matches: 7. CDR1 is LNHDA and CDR2 is SQIVND in the germline V gene (reference sequence). The CDR3 DNA is TGTGCCAGTAGTAGTCTGACTAGCGGATACTACAATGAGCAGTTCTTC. Protein sequence: CASSSLTSGYYNEQFF. Drawing the rest from reference TRBV19 and TRBJ2-1, the complete variable domain is DGGITQSPKYLFRKEGQNVTLSCEQNLNHDAMYWYRQDPGQGLRLIYYSQIVNDFQKGDIAEGYSVSREKKESFPLTVTSAQKNPTAFYLCASSSLTSGYYNEQFFGPGTRLTVL.

The J gene is TRBJ2-1, the V gene TRBV30, with 8 nucleotides matching TRBD2. With 0 bases clipped from V and 6 bases from J, the junction kept 4 bases outside the gene matches. The length of the CDR3 is 14 residues. Per germline, CDR1 GTSNPN and CDR2 SVGIG (reference sequence). The chain's CDR3 is CAWSVGLEPNEQFF. CDR3 nucleotides: TGTGCCTGGAGTGTGGGACTAGAACCCAATGAGCAGTTCTTC. The full variable domain, its missing parts supplied by reference TRBV30 and TRBJ2-1, is SQTIHQWPATLVQPVGSPLSLECTVEGTSNPNLYWYRQAAGRGLQLLFYSVGIGQISSEVPQNLSASRPQDRQFILSSKKLLLSDSGFYLCAWSVGLEPNEQFFGPGTRLTVL.

The chain combines TRBV29-1 with TRBJ2-6; D perhaps matches TRBD1 (6 bases). CDR1 is SQVTM, CDR2 ANQGSEA, per germline. There are 12 residues in the CDR3. V lost 6 bases and J 11 bases, leaving 14 bases between the germline ends. Here the CDR3 reads CSVETGSDVLTF. The DNA of the CDR3 is TGCAGCGTCGAAACAGGGTCCGACGTCCTGACTTTC.

V is TRBV18 and J is TRBJ2-7; 7 bases map to TRBD2. The CDR3 totals 16 residues. The germline CDR1 and CDR2 sequences are KGHSH and LQKENI. Unmatched junction bases numbered 9, after V lost 2 bases and J lost 2 bases. CDR3 DNA sequence: TGTGCCAGCTCACCATTGGAAAGGGCGGGGGCCTACGAGCAGTACTTC. Amino acid sequence: CASSPLERAGAYEQYF.

The sample holds one count of this clone. The chain has TRBV7-2 and TRBJ2-1, with TRBD2 identical over 9 bases. V shed 7 bases, J shed 13 bases, and the junction held 5 bases outside the gene matches. The CDR3 extends over 11 amino acids. CDR1 and CDR2 from the germline V gene are SGHTA and FQGNSA. CDR3 DNA sequence: TGTGCCAGCACCACTAGCGGGTACCAGTTCTTC. This encodes CASTTSGYQFF.

The CDR3 bases are TGTGCCAGCAGCTGGACACCGGGCCAAGAGACCCAGTACTTC. It encodes CASSWTPGQETQYF. This chain joins TRBV7-6 and TRBJ2-5, with D perhaps matching TRBD1 (5 bases). Germline CDR1 is SGHVS and CDR2 is FNYEAQ. V lost 4 bases and J 1 base, leaving 10 bases between the germline ends. This CDR3 contains 14 residues.

This clone was seen once. The DNA for the CDR3 is TGCGCCAGCAGCCGGGACAGGTACCACGAGCAGTACTTC. The encoded protein is CASSRDRYHEQYF. The chain links TRBV5-1 to TRBJ2-7; TRBD1 aligns across 8 bases. Germline V gene sequence: CDR1 SGHRS, CDR2 YFSETQ. Trimming cost V 4 bases and J 5 bases; bases outside gene matches: 5. The CDR3 sequence is 13 residues long.